This TCR beta chain was sequenced in a study of cytomegalovirus exposure and HLA in healthy donors. Study-level points and caveats: Several top significant clusters appeared, in a later analysis, to be linked to common viral pathogens. The authors enumerated around 150 TCR beta chains as linked to cytomegalovirus.

Primers for the PCR totalled 60 Vbeta and 13 Jbeta. This table comes from immunoSEQ multiplex PCR, and its TCRdb copy is limited to in-frame clones, with some not included. The sample has 50,000 to 65,000 clones; less than 85% are singletons. A word on this clone: What it recognizes is unknown.

Germline V lookup: CDR1 MNHEY, CDR2 SMNVEV (reference sequence). V lost 5 bases to trimming and J lost 4 bases; unmatched junction nucleotides: 2. CDR3 length equals 13 residues. Sequences were obtained from PBMCs. The V and J genes are TRBV27 and TRBJ2-3; 8 nucleotides match TRBD2. This sequence was found in a young woman in good health and CMV-seronegative. For the CDR3, the DNA is TGTGCCAGCAGTCCCGGGAGGGCAGATACGCAGTATTTT. Its protein product is CASSPGRADTQYF.